These T cell receptor beta chains were read from a single sample in a study of blood T cell repertoires in COVID-19. This table comes from immunoSEQ multiplex PCR, and its TCRdb copy is limited to in-frame clones, with some not included. The table has some 110,000 clones, around four fifths seen once. What was sequenced was peripheral blood. The receptors here all came from a man in his fifties or sixties with active or convalescent COVID-19. The CDR3 runs from the conserved cysteine through the conserved F or W. The D gene is left open where the match is weak. Clone size appears in some rows only: once, few, many, or a class for an expanded clone.

d_gene	v_gene	j_gene	abundance	CDR3nt	CDR3aa
NA	TRBV19	TRBJ1-5	NA	TGTGCCAGTAGTATTCGGCAGGGATCAAGCAATCAGCCCCAGCATTTT	CASSIRQGSSNQPQHF
NA	TRBV28	TRBJ2-1	NA	TGTGCCAGCAGAGCCTACCACAGGAGCCGGGCCCGATCAAATGAGCAGTTCTTC	CASRAYHRSRARSNEQFF
TRBD2	TRBV19	TRBJ2-1	NA	TGTGCCAGTAGTACGTCCATACTAGCGGGAGTGGGGAATGAGCAGTTCTTC	CASSTSILAGVGNEQFF
NA	TRBV30	TRBJ1-1	once	TGTGCCTGGAGCCCTAGGAACACTGAAGCTTTCTTT	CAWSPRNTEAFF
NA	TRBV18	TRBJ1-6	NA	TGTGCCAGCTCACCCCCCCTGGTGAAGGGACTGTCCTATAATTCACCCCTCCACTTT	CASSPPLVKGLSYNSPLHF
NA	TRBV28	TRBJ1-5	NA	TGTGCCAGCAGTTCCACGCCTCAGGTGGGCAATCAGCCCCAGCATTTT	CASSSTPQVGNQPQHF
NA	TRBV6-2/TRBV6-3	TRBJ2-2	NA	TGTGCCAGCAGTTACGGTTACTACCACACCGGGGAGCTGTTTTTT	CASSYGYYHTGELFF
TRBD1	TRBV28	TRBJ1-5	few	TGTGCCAGCAGGCCCGGGACAGCAAATCAGCCCCAGCATTTT	CASRPGTANQPQHF
TRBD2	TRBV24-1	TRBJ2-2	NA	TGTGCCACCAGTGATTTCGCCGGGACTAGCGGGAGAACCGGGGAGCTGTTTTTT	CATSDFAGTSGRTGELFF
NA	TRBV3-1/TRBV3-2	TRBJ2-1	few	TGTGCCAGCAGCCAAAATCGCCGGGGGTATGAGCAGTTCTTC	CASSQNRRGYEQFF
TRBD2	TRBV7-3	TRBJ2-2	NA	TGTGCCAGCAGCCCCCAAGGAGCGGGAGTTTTATCCGGGGAGCTGTTTTTT	CASSPQGAGVLSGELFF
TRBD1	TRBV14	TRBJ1-1	NA	TGTGCCAGCAGCCAAGTAAGGGGGCAGGGTGCTGAAGCTTTCTTT	CASSQVRGQGAEAFF
TRBD2	TRBV19	TRBJ2-1	NA	TGTGCCAGTAGTAGGGGATCTAGCGGCCCCGTCGGTGAGCAGTTCTTC	CASSRGSSGPVGEQFF
NA	TRBV29-1	TRBJ2-1	NA	TGCAGCGGCACGGGTGCCAGGGGCGAGCCTGGGAATGAGCAGTTCTTC	CSGTGARGEPGNEQFF
TRBD2	TRBV7-2	TRBJ2-1	few	TGTGCCAGCAGCGCTGCCGGGACTAGCGGGAGGAATGAGCAGTTCTTC	CASSAAGTSGRNEQFF
TRBD1	TRBV19	TRBJ2-3	NA	TGTGCCAGCTGCCGGGACAGGGTAGCAGATACGCAGTATTTT	CASCRDRVADTQYF
TRBD2	TRBV3-1/TRBV3-2	TRBJ2-4	NA	TGTGCCAGCAGCCCTTTTCCGGGACTAGCGGGAGGGCCCAAGGCGTACATTCAGTACTTC	CASSPFPGLAGGPKAYIQYF
NA	TRBV5-1	TRBJ2-2	NA	TGCGCCAGCAGCCATCCGGGACTCCCGCCGCCCGGGGAGCTGTTTTTT	CASSHPGLPPPGELFF
NA	TRBV24-1	TRBJ2-3	NA	TGTGCCACCAGTGATGAAGGTGCGGCTAGCACAGATACGCAGTATTTT	CATSDEGAASTDTQYF
NA	TRBV11-2	TRBJ1-1	NA	TGTGCCAGCATCCTTAGAGGGCCCACCGAAGCTTTCTTT	CASILRGPTEAFF
NA	TRBV7-9	TRBJ1-6	once	TGTGCCAGCAGCTTAGCCGAAGACAGTACCTTCCACTTT	CASSLAEDSTFHF
NA	TRBV5-4	TRBJ2-1	NA	TGTGCCAGCAGCTTGGAATCGTCCAATGAGCAGTTCTTC	CASSLESSNEQFF
NA	TRBV28	TRBJ1-2	NA	TGTGCTAGCGGGGGACTGGTCTATGGCTACACCTTC	CASGGLVYGYTF
TRBD2	TRBV9	TRBJ2-3	once	TGTGCCAGCAGCGTAAGTTCCGGACGGGAGGGCACAGATACGCAGTATTTT	CASSVSSGREGTDTQYF
TRBD2	TRBV7-2	TRBJ2-3	NA	TGTGCCAGCAGCTTTCTTCGCGGGAGACACCCAGATACGCAGTATTTT	CASSFLRGRHPDTQYF
TRBD1	TRBV18	TRBJ1-2	NA	TGTGCCAGCTCACCTAAACGGGACAGCTATGGCTACACCTTC	CASSPKRDSYGYTF
TRBD1	TRBV27	TRBJ1-6	NA	TGTGCCAGCAGTCCCGGGACAGGGAAGGCCGGATTTAATTCACCCCTCCACTTT	CASSPGTGKAGFNSPLHF
TRBD2	TRBV7-2	TRBJ2-7	NA	TGTGCCAGCAGCTTAGAGGCTAGCGGGAGTTGGAACTACGAGCAGTACTTC	CASSLEASGSWNYEQYF
TRBD2	TRBV18	TRBJ2-5	NA	TGTGCCAGCTCACTCGATAGCGGGAGGGCCGGTGAGACCCAGTACTTC	CASSLDSGRAGETQYF
TRBD2	TRBV27	TRBJ2-3	few	TGTGCCAGCAGTTCGACGGGACTAGGAATTACAGATACGCAGTATTTT	CASSSTGLGITDTQYF
TRBD1	TRBV18	TRBJ2-7	NA	TGTGCCAGCTCACCCCTGGGACAGGGGGGCCACGAGCAGTACTTC	CASSPLGQGGHEQYF
TRBD2	TRBV7-7	TRBJ2-1	once	TGTGCCAGCAGCGTAACTATAGCGGGAACAGATGAGCAGTTCTTC	CASSVTIAGTDEQFF
NA	TRBV6-1	TRBJ2-3	NA	TGTGCCAGCAGTTCCTCCGGGGATACGCAGTATTTT	CASSSSGDTQYF
NA	TRBV7-9	TRBJ2-1	NA	TGTGCCAGCAGCTTTTTCCAAGCAGGTAACAATGAGCAGTTCTTC	CASSFFQAGNNEQFF
NA	TRBV11-3	TRBJ2-1	NA	TGTGCCAGCAGCTTAGGCGGGCACCAAAATGAGCAGTTCTTC	CASSLGGHQNEQFF
NA	TRBV11-2	TRBJ2-7	NA	TGTGCCAGCAGCCTTTGGACTTCAGCCGGAGAGCAGTACTTC	CASSLWTSAGEQYF
TRBD2	TRBV28	TRBJ2-6	NA	TGTGCCAGCAGCCCCCTGGGAGGGGAAGGGGCCAACGTCCTGACTTTC	CASSPLGGEGANVLTF
TRBD2	TRBV11-2	TRBJ2-3	NA	TGTGCCAGCAGCCCCCTTGGGACTAGCGGACGGGCAGATACGCAGTATTTT	CASSPLGTSGRADTQYF
NA	TRBV6-7	TRBJ2-1	NA	TGTGCCAGCAGTTACTCAACCTGCAGGGGGGTTGAGCAGTTCTTC	CASSYSTCRGVEQFF
TRBD2	TRBV7-9	TRBJ2-1	NA	TGTGCCCTACCGGGACTAGCGGGAGTTAGCTCCTACAATGAGCAGTTCTTC	CALPGLAGVSSYNEQFF
NA	TRBV24-1	TRBJ2-3	NA	TGTGCCACCAGCAAGGGGGATACGCAGTATTTT	CATSKGDTQYF
NA	TRBV4-2	TRBJ2-7	NA	TGTGCCAGCAGCCCCCGGAGTGGAGGGGTCTCCTACGAGCAGTACTTC	CASSPRSGGVSYEQYF